Below, 7 T cell receptor beta chains from the same sample are listed, as sequenced in a study of T cell responses to AZD1222 COVID-19 vaccine. Clones were read by immunoSEQ multiplex PCR, and TCRdb kept only the in-frame ones, dropping some. The top ten hold 9% to 14% of the sample, which has some 93,000 clones, roughly 90% seen once. The material sequenced was peripheral blood, taken 28 days after the second AZD1222 dose. The receptors originated from an adult who received the AZD1222 COVID-19 vaccine.

The chain joins TRBV13 to TRBJ2-1; maybe TRBD2 (5 bases). CDR3 length: 14 amino acids. V was trimmed by 7 bases and J by 4 bases, leaving 14 bases between them. Germline CDR1 PRHDT, CDR2 FYEKMQ (reference sequence). In DNA form, the CDR3 reads TGTGCCAGCACCCCTAGCACGAGTTACAATGAGCAGTTCTTC. It translates to CASTPSTSYNEQFF.

The rearrangement joins TRBV15 to TRBJ1-2, with D possibly matching TRBD1 (5 bases). V was clipped by 0 bases and J by 4 bases, with 12 bases between them. This CDR3 is 15 amino acids long. In germline, CDR1 is LNHNV, CDR2 YYDKDF (reference sequence). CDR3 residues: CATSRDRGVGYGYTF. The CDR3 DNA reads as TGTGCCACCAGCAGAGATCGAGGGGTTGGCTATGGCTACACCTTC.

The rearrangement joins TRBV5-1 to TRBJ2-1, with 11 bases matching TRBD2. Germline V gene lookup returns CDR1 SGHRS and CDR2 YFSETQ. The CDR3 runs to 15 residues. After removal of 5 bases from V and 4 bases from J, the junction contained 5 bases not matched to a gene. The CDR3 region is CASRETSGIYNEQFF. CDR3 DNA: TGCGCCAGCAGGGAGACTAGCGGGATTTACAATGAGCAGTTCTTC.

This clone was recorded a few times. The genes are TRBV29-1 and TRBJ1-1; tentative D call: TRBD1 (5 bases). CDR3 length: 12 amino acids. The germline CDR1 and CDR2 sequences are SQVTM and ANQGSEA. V lost 4 bases, J lost 3 bases, and 9 bases lay in between. The CDR3 spells CSVVTGHTEAFF. The CDR3 nucleotides are TGCAGCGTTGTTACGGGACACACTGAAGCTTTCTTT.

The rearrangement uses TRBV5-1 and TRBJ2-2; 7 bases are a match to TRBD2. Unmatched junction bases numbered 6, after V lost 0 bases and J lost 1 base. CDR3 length: 17 residues. Germline CDR1 and CDR2: SGHRS and YFSETQ. CDR3 loop: CASSLGLSGVNTGELFF. The CDR3 DNA follows: TGCGCCAGCAGCTTGGGTCTGAGCGGGGTGAACACCGGGGAGCTGTTTTTT.

The CDR3 region is CASSLRARGSTGELFF. The DNA for the CDR3 is TGTGCCAGCAGCTTAAGGGCCAGGGGGTCCACCGGGGAGCTGTTTTTT. The genes are TRBV7-3 and TRBJ2-2, with 7 positions matching TRBD1. The CDR3 runs to 16 residues. CDR1 SGHTA and CDR2 FQGTGA come from the germline V gene. Trimming cost V 1 base and J 4 bases; bases outside gene matches: 6.

The chain uses TRBV9 and TRBJ1-3; D uncertain. From germline, CDR1 is SGDLS and CDR2 YYNGEE. V gave up 0 bases and J gave up 0 bases, with 10 bases separating them. The CDR3 has 16 amino acids. CDR3 bases: TGTGCCAGCAGCGTAGACGTATGGAGCTCTGGAAACACCATATATTTT. It encodes CASSVDVWSSGNTIYF.